The rows below give T cell receptor beta chains drawn from one sample of a study of T cells in Graves' hyperthyroidism and ophthalmopathy. TCRdb processed the multiplex PCR reads anew with MiXCR; each CDR3 protein has one entry. The data show around 340,000 distinct CDR3 sequences, roughly a fifth seen once. Sequenced input: blood. Receptors were obtained from a woman in her fifties or sixties with Graves' hyperthyroidism. Each CDR3 is given with its conserved first and last residue. Each record gives: J gene, clone size, D gene, V gene, CDR3 DNA, CDR3 protein. A D gene is named only where the DNA matches it firmly. Rows may omit the clone size; those that give it use once, few, many or a size class.

j_gene: TRBJ2-3; abundance: NA; d_gene: TRBD2; v_gene: TRBV29-1; CDR3nt: TGCAGCGTTGAAGTTAGCGGGGATACGCAGTATTTT; CDR3aa: CSVEVSGDTQYF
j_gene: TRBJ2-3; abundance: many; d_gene: NA; v_gene: TRBV20-1; CDR3nt: TGCAGTGCAACAGCGGGAGATACGCAGTATTTT; CDR3aa: CSATAGDTQYF
j_gene: TRBJ1-1; abundance: many; d_gene: TRBD1; v_gene: TRBV27; CDR3nt: TGTGCCAGCAGTCCCTGGACAGGGTTAATGAACACTGAAGCTTTCTTT; CDR3aa: CASSPWTGLMNTEAFF
j_gene: TRBJ1-3; abundance: few; d_gene: NA; v_gene: TRBV5-1; CDR3nt: TGCGCCAGCAGCTTGGACGGGGCCTCTGGAAACACCATATATTTT; CDR3aa: CASSLDGASGNTIYF
j_gene: TRBJ2-3; abundance: many; d_gene: NA; v_gene: TRBV29-1; CDR3nt: TGCAGCGTGGGACTCGGACAGGTGGGAGATACGCAGTATTTT; CDR3aa: CSVGLGQVGDTQYF
j_gene: TRBJ1-2; abundance: many; d_gene: TRBD1; v_gene: TRBV9; CDR3nt: TGTGCCAGCAGCGAGTCGACAGGGTTAACCTATGGCTACACCTTC; CDR3aa: CASSESTGLTYGYTF
j_gene: TRBJ1-2; abundance: NA; d_gene: TRBD1; v_gene: TRBV28; CDR3nt: TGTGCCAGCAGTTTAGGGGACAGGCCGTATTATGGCTACACCTTC; CDR3aa: CASSLGDRPYYGYTF
j_gene: TRBJ2-7; abundance: many; d_gene: NA; v_gene: TRBV30; CDR3nt: TGTGCCTGGAAAGGGAGCTCCTACGAGCAGTACTTC; CDR3aa: CAWKGSSYEQYF
j_gene: TRBJ1-1; abundance: NA; d_gene: NA; v_gene: TRBV2; CDR3nt: TGTGCCAGCAGTGAGATTCCGCTTGGCAGGGTGAGGGTAACTGAAGCTTTCTTT; CDR3aa: CASSEIPLGRVRVTEAFF
j_gene: TRBJ2-5; abundance: few; d_gene: NA; v_gene: TRBV20-1; CDR3nt: TGCAGTGCTAGAGCGGGAGTGGAAGAGACCCAGTACTTC; CDR3aa: CSARAGVEETQYF
j_gene: TRBJ1-4; abundance: many; d_gene: NA; v_gene: TRBV18; CDR3nt: TGTGCCAGCTCATGGGGGAAGGTGGATGAAAAACTGTTTTTT; CDR3aa: CASSWGKVDEKLFF
j_gene: TRBJ2-1; abundance: many; d_gene: TRBD2; v_gene: TRBV18; CDR3nt: TGTGCCAGCTCACCAACCCTAGCGGATAATGAGCAGTTCTTC; CDR3aa: CASSPTLADNEQFF
j_gene: TRBJ2-3; abundance: many; d_gene: NA; v_gene: TRBV6-1; CDR3nt: TGTGCCAGCAGTACCCTAGGGAACACAGATACGCAGTATTTT; CDR3aa: CASSTLGNTDTQYF
j_gene: TRBJ1-3; abundance: NA; d_gene: NA; v_gene: TRBV18; CDR3nt: TGTGCCAGCTCACGGACCTACACAGACTCTGGAAACACCATATATTTT; CDR3aa: CASSRTYTDSGNTIYF
j_gene: TRBJ1-5; abundance: NA; d_gene: NA; v_gene: TRBV5-5; CDR3nt: TGTGCCAGCAGCTTGCGTTCGGGACACCAAAGGGATCAGCCCCAGCATTTT; CDR3aa: CASSLRSGHQRDQPQHF
j_gene: TRBJ1-5; abundance: few; d_gene: NA; v_gene: TRBV5-7; CDR3nt: TGTGCCAGCAGCTTGGAGGTAGGGTGCAGCAATCAGCCCCAGCATTTT; CDR3aa: CASSLEVGCSNQPQHF
j_gene: TRBJ1-1; abundance: many; d_gene: NA; v_gene: TRBV6-1; CDR3nt: TGTGCCAGCAGTGATCCCCCCCTACGATATAACACTGAAGCTTTCTTT; CDR3aa: CASSDPPLRYNTEAFF
j_gene: TRBJ2-3; abundance: NA; d_gene: TRBD1; v_gene: TRBV9; CDR3nt: TGTGCCAGCAGCGGACAGGGAACCCACACAGATACGCAGTATTTT; CDR3aa: CASSGQGTHTDTQYF
j_gene: TRBJ2-1; abundance: NA; d_gene: TRBD1; v_gene: TRBV24-1; CDR3nt: TGTGCCACCAGTGATGCCGGGACAGGCCTTTACAATGAGCAGTTCTTC; CDR3aa: CATSDAGTGLYNEQFF
j_gene: TRBJ2-1; abundance: few; d_gene: TRBD2; v_gene: TRBV19; CDR3nt: TGTGCCAGTAACGAAAAAGCGGGAGTGATCTCAAAGGAGCAGTTCTTC; CDR3aa: CASNEKAGVISKEQFF
j_gene: TRBJ2-1; abundance: NA; d_gene: NA; v_gene: TRBV7-8; CDR3nt: TGTGCCAGCAGCTTAGGGGCCCCGAGCTCCTACAATGAGCAGTTCTTC; CDR3aa: CASSLGAPSSYNEQFF
j_gene: TRBJ2-4; abundance: NA; d_gene: NA; v_gene: TRBV7-2; CDR3nt: TGTGCCAGCAGCTTAGCGGGACTCTTGGGGGACATTCAGTACTTC; CDR3aa: CASSLAGLLGDIQYF
j_gene: TRBJ2-3; abundance: many; d_gene: NA; v_gene: TRBV15; CDR3nt: TGTGCCACCAGCAGATCTCCCGGAGGACGCGGGGCCACAGATACGCAGTATTTT; CDR3aa: CATSRSPGGRGATDTQYF
j_gene: TRBJ2-1; abundance: few; d_gene: TRBD2; v_gene: TRBV5-1; CDR3nt: TGCGCCAGCAGCTTGGCGACTAGCGGGAGTGGTGTAAAGTTCTTC; CDR3aa: CASSLATSGSGVKFF
j_gene: TRBJ2-2; abundance: NA; d_gene: TRBD2; v_gene: TRBV24-1; CDR3nt: TGTGCCACCAGTGATTACGGGAGGGCCGCTGGCGGGGAGCTGTTTTTT; CDR3aa: CATSDYGRAAGGELFF
j_gene: TRBJ2-5; abundance: many; d_gene: TRBD2; v_gene: TRBV28; CDR3nt: TGTGCCAGCAGTTTAGGAGCTAGCGGGGGGGCCGGGGAGACCCAGTACTTC; CDR3aa: CASSLGASGGAGETQYF
j_gene: TRBJ2-2; abundance: NA; d_gene: NA; v_gene: TRBV7-3; CDR3nt: TGTGCCAGCAGCCCCGGACCCAAATCGAACACCGGGGAGCTGTTTTTT; CDR3aa: CASSPGPKSNTGELFF
j_gene: TRBJ1-2; abundance: many; d_gene: NA; v_gene: TRBV7-2; CDR3nt: TGTGCCAGCAGAGGAGGACAGAGTAACTATGGCTACACCTTC; CDR3aa: CASRGGQSNYGYTF